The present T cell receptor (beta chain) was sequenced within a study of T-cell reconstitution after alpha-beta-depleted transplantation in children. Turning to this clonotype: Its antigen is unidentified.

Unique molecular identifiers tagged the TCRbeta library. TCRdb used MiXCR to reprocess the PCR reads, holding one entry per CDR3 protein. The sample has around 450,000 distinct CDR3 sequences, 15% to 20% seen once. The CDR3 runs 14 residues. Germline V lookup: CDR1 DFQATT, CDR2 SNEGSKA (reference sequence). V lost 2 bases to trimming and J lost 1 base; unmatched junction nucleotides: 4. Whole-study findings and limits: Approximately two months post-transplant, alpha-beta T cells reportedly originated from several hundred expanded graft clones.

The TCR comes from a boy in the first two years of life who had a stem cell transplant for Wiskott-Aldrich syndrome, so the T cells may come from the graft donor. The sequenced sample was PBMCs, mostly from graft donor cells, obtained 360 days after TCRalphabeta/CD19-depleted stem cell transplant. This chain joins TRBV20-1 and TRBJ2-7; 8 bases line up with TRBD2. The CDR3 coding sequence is TGCAGTGCTAGAATGACGGGGGGGTCCTACGAGCAGTACTTC. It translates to CSARMTGGSYEQYF.